Given below is one T cell receptor beta chain in context. Its specificity is unknown. Among CD8+ T cells, naive ones were CD45RO-CCR7+CD27+CD95-. This sample stems from a study of CXCR3-negative and CXCR3-positive naive CD8 T cells. Whole-study results and caveats: The study found more hydrophobic TRB CDR3s in CXCR3-positive naive cells than in CXCR3-negative naive cells. Naive cells used TRBV-TRBJ genes in much the same way whether CXCR3-negative or CXCR3-positive; memory cells did not.

5' RACE that incorporated UMI labels was used to prepare the TRB cDNA libraries. TCRdb re-called the 5' RACE reads; one entry per CDR3 protein, DNA not given. The table lists over 95,000 distinct CDR3 sequences. In germline, CDR1 is DFQATT, CDR2 SNEGSKA (reference sequence). This CDR3 contains 13 residues. The specimen sequenced was naive CXCR3+ CD8+ T cells from blood. Subset defined: CD45RO-CCR7+CD27+CD95- naive CD8+ T cells expressing CXCR3 (TNR3+). This chain links TRBV20-1 with TRBJ2-7. The TCR originated in a human donor in good health. Some clones in this sample may be carry-over from other donors' samples. The chain's CDR3 is CSARPTSLYEQYF.